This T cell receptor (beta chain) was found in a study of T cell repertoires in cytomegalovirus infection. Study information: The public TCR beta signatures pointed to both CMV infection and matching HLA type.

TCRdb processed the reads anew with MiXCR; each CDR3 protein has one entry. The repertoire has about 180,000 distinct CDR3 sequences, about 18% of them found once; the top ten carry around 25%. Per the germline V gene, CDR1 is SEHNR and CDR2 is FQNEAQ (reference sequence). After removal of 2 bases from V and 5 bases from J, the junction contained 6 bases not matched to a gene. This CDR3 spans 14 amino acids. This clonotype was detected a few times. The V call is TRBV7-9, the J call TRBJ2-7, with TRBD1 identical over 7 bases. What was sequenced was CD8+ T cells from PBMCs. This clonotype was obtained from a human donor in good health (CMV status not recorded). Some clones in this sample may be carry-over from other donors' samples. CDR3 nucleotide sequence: TGTGCCAGCAGCTTAAAGGGGGCGAGGAACGAGCAGTACTTC. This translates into CASSLKGARNEQYF.